The rows below give T cell receptor beta chains drawn from one sample of a study of T cells in Graves' hyperthyroidism and ophthalmopathy. Each CDR3 protein gets one entry after TCRdb re-called the multiplex PCR reads with MiXCR. The sample yields 600,000 to 750,000 distinct CDR3 sequences, around 15% seen once. Sequencing was performed on blood. The receptor source for this set is a man aged 50-59 years with Graves' hyperthyroidism. CDR3s include the opening cysteine and the closing phenylalanine or tryptophan. The order of the fields is V gene, D gene, J gene, CDR3 protein. A D gene is named only where the DNA matches it firmly.

>TRBV7-2|-|TRBJ2-7
CASSLAGKTYEQYF
>TRBV30|-|TRBJ2-7
CAWSVMDGSYEQYF
>TRBV28|-|TRBJ2-3
CASSTYRISSTDTQYF
>TRBV10-3|TRBD1|TRBJ2-1
CAISDRRTGGGDEQFF
>TRBV3-1|TRBD2|TRBJ2-7
CASSQVEREDHEQYF
>TRBV30|-|TRBJ2-7
CAWSGRQSYYEQYF
>TRBV28|-|TRBJ1-1
CASSLLWGAEAFF
>TRBV7-2|-|TRBJ1-4
CASSWTSGVKLFF
>TRBV27|-|TRBJ2-3
CASRAGTVITDTQYF
>TRBV11-2|-|TRBJ1-1
CASSLVRTANTEAFF
>TRBV28|-|TRBJ1-1
CASSLAPGETFF
>TRBV19|-|TRBJ1-1
CASSIRGNTEAFF
>TRBV27|TRBD2|TRBJ2-1
CASVPGTSGYNEQFF
>TRBV10-3|-|TRBJ2-1
CAITAGRTYNEQFF
>TRBV29-1|-|TRBJ2-3
CSVEDSRDTQYF
>TRBV6-4|TRBD1|TRBJ1-1
CASKLTGGDPEAFF
>TRBV28|TRBD1|TRBJ1-4
CASFDTGANEKLFF
>TRBV2|-|TRBJ1-1
CASSDRGVMNTEAFF
>TRBV19|TRBD1|TRBJ2-1
CASIEGAGHEQFF
>TRBV6-1|-|TRBJ2-5
CASSESGVQETQYF
>TRBV19|TRBD1|TRBJ1-1
CASSESSRQGEVEAFF
>TRBV30|-|TRBJ1-3
CAWSKESSGNTIYF
>TRBV29-1|-|TRBJ1-1
CSAYGGMNTEAFF
>TRBV5-1|-|TRBJ1-1
CASSLTALGTEAFF
>TRBV11-2|-|TRBJ2-7
CASSLLYSSYEQYF
>TRBV20-1|-|TRBJ2-1
CSAREGSNEQFF
>TRBV27|TRBD2|TRBJ2-1
CASSLGLAGYNGQFF
>TRBV10-3|TRBD1|TRBJ1-1
CAISESPGQLYTEAFF
>TRBV19|TRBD2|TRBJ2-7
CASSPGLAGVAEQYF
>TRBV7-6|-|TRBJ2-1
CASSLSMSYNEQFF
>TRBV20-1|-|TRBJ2-5
CSARGSGGEETQYF
>TRBV6-5|TRBD1|TRBJ1-6
CASSYVTGGANSPLHF
>TRBV19|TRBD1|TRBJ2-3
CASSNDRVGTDTQYF
>TRBV28|TRBD2|TRBJ2-1
CASSSRTSGRSEQFF
>TRBV18|TRBD1|TRBJ2-5
CASSPGQGTRATQYF
>TRBV27|-|TRBJ2-3
CASSFRGGPSTDTQYF
>TRBV4-2|TRBD1|TRBJ1-1
CASSHDASERGLSEAFF
>TRBV27|-|TRBJ1-4
CASSLGLFNEKLFF
>TRBV5-1|TRBD1|TRBJ1-5
CASSTGQVGQPQHF
>TRBV9|-|TRBJ2-1
CASSVDHYEHNEQFF
>TRBV20-1|TRBD1|TRBJ2-7
CSARSQGARIEQYF
>TRBV10-1|-|TRBJ2-7
CASSEFMSEQYF
>TRBV2|-|TRBJ1-2
CASSYRARDSYTF
>TRBV28|-|TRBJ2-5
CASSYTSSSWYF
>TRBV27|-|TRBJ2-7
CASSLGSNYEQYF
>TRBV30|-|TRBJ2-7
CAWSSGDSYEQYF
>TRBV28|-|TRBJ2-1
CASTLRGGDNEQFF
>TRBV28|TRBD1|TRBJ1-2
CASRTGQALDSLSNYGYTF
>TRBV5-1|-|TRBJ2-7
CASSLGVPVYEQYF
>TRBV18|-|TRBJ2-5
CASSPPNEETQYF
>TRBV29-1|-|TRBJ2-2
CSGHIGTGELFF
>TRBV20-1|TRBD2|TRBJ2-1
CSARPPSGSFDEQFF
>TRBV5-4|-|TRBJ2-1
CASSLVSGSDNEQFF
>TRBV19|-|TRBJ2-1
CASSITGHPTMEQFF
>TRBV6-1|-|TRBJ1-4
CASSPLGLQNLYF